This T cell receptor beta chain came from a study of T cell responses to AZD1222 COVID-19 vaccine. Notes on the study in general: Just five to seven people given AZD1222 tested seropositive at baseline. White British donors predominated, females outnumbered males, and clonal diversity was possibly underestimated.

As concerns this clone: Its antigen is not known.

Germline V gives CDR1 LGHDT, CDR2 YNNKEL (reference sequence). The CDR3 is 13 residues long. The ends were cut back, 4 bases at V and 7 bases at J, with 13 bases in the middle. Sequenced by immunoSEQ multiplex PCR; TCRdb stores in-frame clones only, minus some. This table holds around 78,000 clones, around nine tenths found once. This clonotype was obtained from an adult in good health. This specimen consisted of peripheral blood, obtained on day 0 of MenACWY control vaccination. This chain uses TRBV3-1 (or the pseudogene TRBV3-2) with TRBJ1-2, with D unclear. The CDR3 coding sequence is TGTGCCAGCAGCCGACCCATGGACCGTGGCTACACCTTC. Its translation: CASSRPMDRGYTF.